The 20 T cell receptor beta chains in this list originate from one sample, sequenced in a study of T-cell reconstitution after alpha-beta-depleted transplantation in children. Library preparation (for TCRbeta) was performed with unique molecular identifiers. TCRdb redid the calling of the PCR reads with MiXCR, one entry per CDR3 protein. The repertoire includes roughly 490,000 distinct CDR3 sequences, 9.5% to 12% of them detected once, and 11% to 15% sits in the top ten. The sequencing here drew on PBMCs, mostly from graft donor cells, taken 180 days after TCRalphabeta/CD19-depleted stem cell transplant. The receptors come from a female patient between 2 and 15 years old who had a stem cell transplant for aplastic anemia, so the T cells may come from the graft donor.

The chain recombines TRBV28 with TRBJ2-7, with 7 bases aligning to TRBD2. Germline loops: CDR1 MDHEN, CDR2 SYDVKM. There are 14 residues in the CDR3. V was clipped by 7 bases and J by 1 base; unmatched bases: 7. CDR3 protein: CASNPGRGSYEQYV. The CDR3 DNA reads TGTGCCAGCAACCCGGGGAGGGGATCCTACGAGCAGTACGTC.

This clonotype was counted a few times. The V call is TRBV5-1, the J call TRBJ2-1; 7 nucleotides line up with TRBD1. Germline V gives CDR1 SGHRS, CDR2 YFSETQ. The junction had 5 bases not matched to a gene; V was cut back by 2 bases and J by 6 bases. The CDR3 is 14 amino acids. Here the CDR3 reads CASSLPAGGNEQFF. The CDR3 DNA is TGCGCCAGCAGCTTACCGGCAGGGGGCAATGAGCAGTTCTTC.

This chain connects TRBV7-8 to TRBJ2-7, with TRBD2 matching 10 bases. J gave up 6 bases and V 3 bases, and 20 bases lay outside the gene matches. The germline gives CDR1 SGHVS, CDR2 FQNEAQ. The CDR3 is 19 residues long. The CDR3 DNA reads as TGTGCCAGCAGCTTCAGCCAGAGAGATAGCGGGAGGCGGCTTCGCGAGCAGTACGTC. Translated, it gives CASSFSQRDSGRRLREQYV.

A word on this clonotype: A much bigger clone sits one base away, suggesting this may be a read error. J is TRBJ1-2 and V is TRBV15; no firm D call. This CDR3 is built from 13 residues. Germline V CDR1 and CDR2: LNHNV, YYDKDF (reference sequence). CDR3 DNA: TGTGCCACCAGCAGAGATCTAGGGTATGGCGACACCTTC. It encodes CATSRDLGYGDTF.

This clonotype turned up a few times. The rearrangement links TRBV20-1 to TRBJ1-5, with 7 bases fitting TRBD1. Germline lookup yields CDR1 DFQATT and CDR2 SNEGSKA (reference sequence). This CDR3 spans 13 amino acids. V dropped 4 bases and J dropped 7; count of bases not matched to a gene: 7. The CDR3 bases are TGCAGTGCTACCAGACAGGGTGAACAGCCCCAGCATTTT. Its protein is CSATRQGEQPQHF.

This rearrangement joins TRBV11-2 to TRBJ2-3; a weak D match, TRBD2 (6 bases). The CDR3 extends over 15 amino acids. CDR1 and CDR2 from the germline V gene are SGHAT and FQNNGV. Trimming cost V 1 base and J 4 bases, with 12 bases left between them. CDR3 nucleotides: TGTGCCAGCAGCTTAGGGGACTGCCGCGCAGATACGCAGTATTTT. Translating gives CASSLGDCRADTQYF.

A few counts support this clonotype. The chain carries TRBV20-1 and TRBJ1-1, with D possibly matching TRBD1 (5 bases). Germline V gives CDR1 DFQATT, CDR2 SNEGSKA (reference sequence). This CDR3 is built from 17 residues. V was pared by 0 bases and J by 2 bases, with 19 bases between. CDR3 DNA sequence: TGCAGTGCTAGAGATCGGGACTCCGGGTTGGGAAACACTGAAGCTTTCTTT. This encodes CSARDRDSGLGNTEAFF.

V and J are TRBV28 and TRBJ1-4; 7 bases align to TRBD1. V lost 6 bases, J lost 4 bases, and 5 bases stayed unmatched. The CDR3 extends over 14 amino acids. The germline gives CDR1 MDHEN, CDR2 SYDVKM. CDR3 amino acids: CASRSRGINEKLFF. CDR3 nucleotides: TGTGCCAGCAGGAGCAGGGGGATTAATGAAAAACTGTTTTTT. The whole variable domain, filled in from reference TRBV28 and TRBJ1-4, reads DVKVTQSSRYLVKRTGEKVFLECVQDMDHENMFWYRQDPGLGLRLIYFSYDVKMKEKGDIPEGYSVSREKKERFSLILESASTNQTSMYLCASRSRGINEKLFFGSGTQLSVL.

This clonotype was found a few times. The chain couples TRBV6-1 to TRBJ1-2, with 7 bases aligning to TRBD1. With V trimmed by 2 bases and J by 7 bases, 4 bases remained unmatched. Germline V gives CDR1 MNHNS, CDR2 SASEGT. The CDR3 is made up of 13 amino acids. CDR3 in DNA: TGTGCCAGCAGTGAATGGTCAGGGGGTGGCTACACCTTC. It specifies CASSEWSGGGYTF.

The V and J genes are TRBV25-1 and TRBJ2-1, with no clear D. The CDR3 spans 14 residues. In germline, CDR1 is MGHDK, CDR2 SYGVNS. Trimming pared 6 bases from V and 2 bases from J, leaving 11 bases between. CDR3 region: CASSRKITYNEQFF. Here the CDR3 DNA reads TGTGCCAGCAGCAGAAAGATAACCTACAATGAGCAGTTCTTC.

This clonotype was detected many times. This chain joins TRBV12-3 or TRBV12-4 and TRBJ2-2; no firm D call. V dropped 3 bases and J dropped 3 bases, with 2 bases sitting between them. This CDR3 contains 12 residues. CDR3 region: CASSFDTGELFF. The CDR3 nucleotides are TGTGCCAGCAGTTTCGACACCGGGGAGCTGTTTTTT.

The chain couples TRBV6-5 to TRBJ2-2; D tentatively fits TRBD1 or TRBD2 (6 bases each). The V and J ends lost 2 bases and 0 bases respectively, with 19 bases between them. The CDR3 loop spans 19 amino acids. CDR1 is MNHEY, CDR2 SVGAGI, per germline. Here the CDR3 reads CASSYHLGGSYANTGELFF. The CDR3 DNA is TGTGCCAGCAGTTACCACTTAGGGGGGAGCTACGCGAACACCGGGGAGCTGTTTTTT.

This clonotype has at least ten counts. The genes are TRBV7-3 and TRBJ2-1; D unresolved. V shed 5 bases and J shed 1 base, with 12 bases lying between them. Germline CDR1 SGHTA, CDR2 FQGTGA. This CDR3 contains 15 residues. CDR3 sequence (DNA): TGTGCCAGCAGCCCCCGTTCTGGTTCCTACAATGAGCAGTTCTTC. The encoded protein is CASSPRSGSYNEQFF.

The chain is built from TRBV10-3 and TRBJ1-3, with D unclear. CDR3 size: 14 residues. Germline V CDR1 and CDR2: ENHRY, SYGVKD. The V end was cut by 8 bases, the J end by 0 bases, with 11 bases between. CDR3: CAIGRESSGNTIYF. The DNA of the CDR3 is TGTGCCATCGGTAGGGAAAGCTCTGGAAACACCATATATTTT.

This clonotype has only a few counts. The chain couples TRBV6-1 to TRBJ1-5; TRBD1 might be the D (5 bases). Trimming removed 5 bases at V and 5 bases at J, with 13 bases between. Germline V gene sequence: CDR1 MNHNS, CDR2 SASEGT. This CDR3 contains 14 residues. The CDR3 bases are TGTGCCAGCAGTCGACTGGGGACGTATCAGCCCCAGCATTTT. Residues: CASSRLGTYQPQHF.

The CDR3 protein is CSAHHWGSAAYMFTNTEAFF. The CDR3 DNA reads TGCAGCGCCCACCATTGGGGGAGCGCTGCCTATATGTTCACTAACACTGAAGCTTTCTTT. This chain joins TRBV29-1 and TRBJ1-1, with D possibly matching TRBD1 (5 bases). The CDR3 is 20 amino acids. The V gene lost 7 bases and the J gene lost 2 bases, with 35 bases spanning the gap. Germline V gives CDR1 SQVTM, CDR2 ANQGSEA. The full variable domain, rest sourced from reference TRBV29-1 and TRBJ1-1, is SAVISQKPSRDICQRGTSLTIQCQVDSQVTMMFWYRQQPGQSLTLIATANQGSEATYESGFVIDKFPISRPNLTFSTLTVSNMSPEDSSIYLCSAHHWGSAAYMFTNTEAFFGQGTRLTVV.

This clonotype was seen only a few times. The chain uses TRBV20-1 and TRBJ2-1; TRBD2 agrees at 7 bases. V gave up 0 bases and J gave up 0 bases; unmatched junction bases: 11. This CDR3 comprises 18 residues. Germline values: CDR1 DFQATT, CDR2 SNEGSKA (reference sequence). The chain's CDR3 is CSARDRWLAESSYNEQFF. The CDR3 DNA reads TGCAGTGCTAGAGATCGATGGCTAGCGGAGAGCTCCTACAATGAGCAGTTCTTC.

The rearrangement uses TRBV7-9 and TRBJ2-3; D uncertain. Trimming cost V 2 bases and J 3 bases, with 6 bases left between them. The CDR3 runs to 13 residues. Germline assignment: CDR1 SEHNR and CDR2 FQNEAQ (reference sequence). CDR3 coding DNA: TGTGCCAGCAGCTTATTCGCGACAGATACGCAGTATTTT. This translates into CASSLFATDTQYF.

The chain employs TRBV10-3 and TRBJ2-2, with D uncertain. The CDR3 has 14 residues. CDR1 is ENHRY and CDR2 is SYGVKD in the germline V gene. Trimming pared 2 bases from V and 1 base from J, leaving 5 bases between. In DNA form, the CDR3 reads TGTGCCATCAGTGAGCTGGGGAACACCGGGGAGCTGTTTTTT. Its translation is CAISELGNTGELFF.

This clonotype was detected only a few times. The chain employs TRBV5-1 and TRBJ2-5; D remains unclear. The CDR3 loop spans 15 amino acids. Trimming stripped 4 bases from V and 1 base from J, with 14 bases between. Germline loops: CDR1 SGHRS, CDR2 YFSETQ. CDR3 DNA sequence: TGCGCCAGCAGCCCGGACCTGGGATCCCAAGAGACCCAGTACTTC. This gives the protein CASSPDLGSQETQYF.